The clone carrying this TCR beta chain occurred a few times. Antigen unknown. TCRbeta library preparation incorporated unique molecular identifiers. TCRdb re-derived calls from the PCR reads in MiXCR, one entry per CDR3 protein. The profile shows approximately 230,000 distinct CDR3 sequences, more than 20% of them singletons. This specimen comes from a study of T-cell reconstitution after alpha-beta-depleted transplantation in children. General study findings and limits: Newly produced T cells mostly accounted for T-cell counts and diversity one year post-transplant. Where some patients showed high TCRbeta diversity at day 60, it came from recipient T cells and thymic progenitors that had survived. Alpha-beta T cells about two months after transplant reportedly derived from several hundred expanded graft clones.

The clonotype originates from a girl aged 2-9 years with Fanconi anemia, due to receive a stem cell transplant. Here the sequenced sample was PBMCs, taken before TCRalphabeta/CD19-depleted stem cell transplant.

The chain's CDR3 is CASSPKGQGGSPLHF. CDR3 nucleotides: TGTGCCAGCTCACCAAAGGGACAGGGGGGGTCACCCCTCCACTTT. The chain joins TRBV18 to TRBJ1-6; the match to TRBD1 covers 11 bases. CDR1 KGHSH and CDR2 LQKENI come from the germline V gene. V lost 2 bases and J lost 10; bases outside the gene matches: 4. CDR3 size: 15 residues.